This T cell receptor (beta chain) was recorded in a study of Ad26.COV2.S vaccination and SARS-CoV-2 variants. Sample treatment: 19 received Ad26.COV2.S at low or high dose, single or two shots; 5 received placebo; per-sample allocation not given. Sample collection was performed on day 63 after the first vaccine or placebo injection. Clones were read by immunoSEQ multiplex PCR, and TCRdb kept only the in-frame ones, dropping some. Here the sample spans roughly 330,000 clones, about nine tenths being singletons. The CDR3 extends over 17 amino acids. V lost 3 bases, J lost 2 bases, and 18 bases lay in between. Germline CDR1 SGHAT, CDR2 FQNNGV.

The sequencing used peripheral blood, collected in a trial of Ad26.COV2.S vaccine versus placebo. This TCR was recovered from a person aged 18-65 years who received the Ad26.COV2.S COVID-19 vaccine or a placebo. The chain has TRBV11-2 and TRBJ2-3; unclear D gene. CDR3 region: CASSFGSLVTITDTQYF. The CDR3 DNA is TGTGCCAGCAGCTTCGGGTCGCTAGTCACAATCACAGATACGCAGTATTTT.